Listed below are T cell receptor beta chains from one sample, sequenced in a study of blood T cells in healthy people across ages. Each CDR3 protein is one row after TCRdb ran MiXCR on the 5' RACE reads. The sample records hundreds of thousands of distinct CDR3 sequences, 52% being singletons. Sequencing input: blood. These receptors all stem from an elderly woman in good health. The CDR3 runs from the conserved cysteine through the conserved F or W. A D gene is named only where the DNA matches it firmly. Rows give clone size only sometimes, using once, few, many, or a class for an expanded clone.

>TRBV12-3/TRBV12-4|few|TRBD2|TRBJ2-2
CASRQPGLGPTGELFF
TGTGCCAGCAGACAGCCGGGACTAGGCCCCACCGGGGAGCTGTTTTTT
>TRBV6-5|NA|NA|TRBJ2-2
CATLGTNTGELFF
TGTGCCACCTTGGGGACGAACACCGGGGAGCTGTTTTTT
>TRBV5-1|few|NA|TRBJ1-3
CAGSLEAQSSGNTIYF
TGCGCCGGCAGCTTGGAAGCCCAGAGCTCTGGAAACACCATATATTTT
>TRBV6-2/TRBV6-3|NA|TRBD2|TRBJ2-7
CASSPGTRAYEQYF
TGTGCCAGTAGTCCCGGGACTAGGGCCTACGAGCAGTACTTC
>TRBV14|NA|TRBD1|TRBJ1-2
CASSQDRTGGYGYTF
TGTGCCAGCAGCCAAGACCGGACAGGGGGCTATGGCTACACCTTC
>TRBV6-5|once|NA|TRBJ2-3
CASSSAPWDTQYF
TGTGCCAGCAGTTCGGCCCCGTGGGATACGCAGTATTTT
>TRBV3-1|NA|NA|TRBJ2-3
CASSPQGDTRYF
TGTGCCAGCAGCCCCCAGGGAGATACGCGGTATTTT
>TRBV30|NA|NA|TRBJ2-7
CAWGNYEQYF
TGTGCCTGGGGAAACTACGAGCAGTACTTC
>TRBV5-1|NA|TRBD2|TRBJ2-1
CASSYSGYSGGPGNEQFF
TGCGCCAGCAGCTATTCAGGATATAGCGGGGGCCCGGGGAATGAGCAGTTCTTC
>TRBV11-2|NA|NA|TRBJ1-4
CASSRTEKKEKLFF
TGTGCCAGCAGCCGGACAGAAAAGAAGGAAAAACTGTTTTTT
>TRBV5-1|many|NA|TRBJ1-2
CASSLMDNYGYTF
TGCGCCAGCAGCTTGATGGATAACTATGGCTACACCTTC
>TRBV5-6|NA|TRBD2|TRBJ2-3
CASSSLRLAGGFKDTQYF
TGTGCCAGCAGCTCCCTACGACTAGCGGGGGGATTCAAGGATACGCAGTATTTT
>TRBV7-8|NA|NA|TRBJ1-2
CASSTQVTFGYGYTF
TGTGCCAGCAGCACACAGGTGACTTTTGGATATGGCTACACCTTC
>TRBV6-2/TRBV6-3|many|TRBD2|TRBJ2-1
CASSWGRLAVSYNEQFF
TGTGCCAGCAGTTGGGGAAGACTAGCTGTTTCCTACAATGAGCAGTTCTTC
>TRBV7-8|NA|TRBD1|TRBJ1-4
CASNLTGGGQGGEKLFF
TGTGCCAGCAACCTAACGGGGGGGGGACAGGGAGGTGAAAAACTGTTTTTT
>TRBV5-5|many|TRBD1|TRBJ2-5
CASSLVGDRKTQYF
TGTGCCAGCAGCTTGGTTGGGGACAGGAAGACCCAGTACTTC
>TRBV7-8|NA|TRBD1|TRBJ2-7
CASSLARTGGEQYF
TGTGCCAGCAGCTTAGCGAGGACAGGGGGCGAGCAGTACTTC
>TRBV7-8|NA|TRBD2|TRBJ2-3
CASKGLAGGTGDTQYF
TGTGCCAGCAAGGGACTAGCGGGGGGGACGGGGGATACGCAGTATTTT